This T cell receptor (beta chain) was sequenced for a study of blood T cells in healthy people across ages. For the second PCR, which ran for about 7 to 11 cycles, a sample-barcoded 5' primer and a J-beta primer mix were used. In TCRdb, the 5' RACE reads were re-called with MiXCR into one record per CDR3 protein. The data show 2 million or so distinct CDR3 sequences, with roughly 49% seen just once and about 2.1% held by the top ten. The V and J ends lost 4 bases and 4 bases, in that order; junction bases with no gene match: 6. Germline CDR1 reads SGHTA; CDR2 reads FQGNSA. The CDR3 is 14 residues long.

The sequencing sample was made of blood. The chain has TRBV7-2 and TRBJ2-5; 7 bases are a match to TRBD2. The source of this sequence is a middle-aged woman in good health. CDR3 sequence reads: CASSSRDYPETQYF. CDR3 nucleotide sequence: TGTGCCAGCAGCTCGAGGGACTACCCAGAGACCCAGTACTTC.